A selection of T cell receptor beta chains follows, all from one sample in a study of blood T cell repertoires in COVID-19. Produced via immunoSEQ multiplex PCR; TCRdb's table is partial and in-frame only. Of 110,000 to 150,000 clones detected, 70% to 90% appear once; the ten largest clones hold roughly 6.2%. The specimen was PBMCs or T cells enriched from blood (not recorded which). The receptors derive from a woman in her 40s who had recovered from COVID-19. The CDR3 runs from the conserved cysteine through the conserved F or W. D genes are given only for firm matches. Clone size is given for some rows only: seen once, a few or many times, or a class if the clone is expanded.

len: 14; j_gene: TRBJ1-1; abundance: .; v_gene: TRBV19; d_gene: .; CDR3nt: TGTGCCAGTAGTATAGAGGGAGGGGGCACTGAAGCTTTCTTT; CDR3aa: CASSIEGGGTEAFF
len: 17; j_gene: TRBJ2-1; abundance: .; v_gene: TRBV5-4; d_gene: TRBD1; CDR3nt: TGTGCCAGCAGCCCCCCCATTGGGCAGGGGGTTTACAATGAGCAGTTCTTC; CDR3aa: CASSPPIGQGVYNEQFF
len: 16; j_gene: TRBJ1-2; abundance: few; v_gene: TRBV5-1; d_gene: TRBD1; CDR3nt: TGCGCCAGCAGCCAGGGGACAGGGGACCCGTGGAGTGGCTACACCTTC; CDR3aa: CASSQGTGDPWSGYTF
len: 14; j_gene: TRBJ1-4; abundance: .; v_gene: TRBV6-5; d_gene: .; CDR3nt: TGTGCCAGCACCCAGGTTGCAACTAATGAAAAACTGTTTTTT; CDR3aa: CASTQVATNEKLFF
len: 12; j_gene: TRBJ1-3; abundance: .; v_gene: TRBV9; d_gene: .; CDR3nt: TGTGCCAGCAGCGTGGAGGAAAACACCATATATTTT; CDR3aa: CASSVEENTIYF
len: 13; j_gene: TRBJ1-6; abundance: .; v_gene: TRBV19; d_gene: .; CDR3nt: TGTGCCACCCAGTACAGCCGAGGGTCACCCCTCCACTTT; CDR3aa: CATQYSRGSPLHF
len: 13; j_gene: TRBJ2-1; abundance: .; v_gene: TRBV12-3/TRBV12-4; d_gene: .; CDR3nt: TGTGCCAGCAGCCTCCCCTCCTACAATGAGCAGTTCTTC; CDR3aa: CASSLPSYNEQFF
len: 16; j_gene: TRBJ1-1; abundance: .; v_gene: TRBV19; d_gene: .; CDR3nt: TGTGCCAGTAGTCCACGAGCAGGGATAAGGGGCACTGAAGCTTTCTTT; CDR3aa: CASSPRAGIRGTEAFF
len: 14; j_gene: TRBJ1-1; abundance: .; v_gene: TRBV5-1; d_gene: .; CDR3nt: TGCGCCAGCAGCTTGGAGGGGCCCAACACTGAAGCTTTCTTT; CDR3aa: CASSLEGPNTEAFF
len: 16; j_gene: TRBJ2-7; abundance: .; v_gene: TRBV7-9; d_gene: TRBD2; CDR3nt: TGTGCCAGCAGCTTCCCGGGACTAGCGGAATCCTACGAGCAGTACTTC; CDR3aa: CASSFPGLAESYEQYF
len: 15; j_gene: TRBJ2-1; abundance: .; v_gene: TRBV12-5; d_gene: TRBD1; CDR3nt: TGTGCTAGTGGTGCCCGACAGGGGGACTACAATGAGCAGTTCTTC; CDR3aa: CASGARQGDYNEQFF
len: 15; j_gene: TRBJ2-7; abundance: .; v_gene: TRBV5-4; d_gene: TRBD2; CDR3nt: TGTGCCAGCAGCTTTAGCGGGGGGGGACTCTACGAGCAGTACTTC; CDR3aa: CASSFSGGGLYEQYF
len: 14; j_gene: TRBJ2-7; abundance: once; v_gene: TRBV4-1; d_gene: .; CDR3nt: TGCGCCAGCAGTCCGGTCGACAGTCTCTACGAGCAGTACTTC; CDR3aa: CASSPVDSLYEQYF
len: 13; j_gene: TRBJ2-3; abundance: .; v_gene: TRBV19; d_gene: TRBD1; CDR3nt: TGTGCCAGTTGGGACAGGTCCCCAGATACGCAGTATTTT; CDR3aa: CASWDRSPDTQYF
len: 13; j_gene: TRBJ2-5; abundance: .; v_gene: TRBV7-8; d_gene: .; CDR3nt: TGTGCCAGCAGCCCGCGGGGTCAAGAGACCCAGTACTTC; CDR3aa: CASSPRGQETQYF
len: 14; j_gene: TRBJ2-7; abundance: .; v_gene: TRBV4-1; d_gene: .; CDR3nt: TGCGCCAGCAGTCATGACAGGCGGTCCTACGAGCAGTACTTC; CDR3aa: CASSHDRRSYEQYF
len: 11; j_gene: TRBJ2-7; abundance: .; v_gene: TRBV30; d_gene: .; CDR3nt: TGTGCCTGGAGAACTCATTACGAGCAGTACTTC; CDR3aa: CAWRTHYEQYF
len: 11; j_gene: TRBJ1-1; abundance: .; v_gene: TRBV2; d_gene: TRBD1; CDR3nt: TGTGCCAACCAGGGGGGCACTGAAGCTTTCTTT; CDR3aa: CANQGGTEAFF
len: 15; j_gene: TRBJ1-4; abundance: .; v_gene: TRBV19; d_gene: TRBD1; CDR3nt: TGTGCCAGTAGTCTCGGACAGGGTTTAGCTGAAAAACTGTTTTTT; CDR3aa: CASSLGQGLAEKLFF
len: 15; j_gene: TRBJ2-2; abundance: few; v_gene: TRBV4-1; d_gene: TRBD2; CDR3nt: TGCGCCAGCAGCCAGAGGACTAGCGGCATCGGGGAGCTGTTTTTT; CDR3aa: CASSQRTSGIGELFF
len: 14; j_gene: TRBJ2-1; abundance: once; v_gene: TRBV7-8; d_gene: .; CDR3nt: TGTGCCAGCAGCTTAGGGGGGCGAGACAATGAGCAGTTCTTC; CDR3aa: CASSLGGRDNEQFF
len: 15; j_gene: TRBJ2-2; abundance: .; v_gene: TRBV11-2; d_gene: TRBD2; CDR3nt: TGTGCCAGCAGCTCCCTAGCGGGAGGGGCCGGGGAGCTGTTTTTT; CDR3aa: CASSSLAGGAGELFF
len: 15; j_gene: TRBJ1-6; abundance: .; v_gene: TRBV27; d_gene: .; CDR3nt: TGTGCCAGCAGTTTGGGAGCCTCCTATAATTCACCCCTCCACTTT; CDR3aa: CASSLGASYNSPLHF
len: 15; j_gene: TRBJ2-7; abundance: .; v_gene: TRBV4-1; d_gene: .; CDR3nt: TGCGCCAGCAGCCAAGATGGGAGTGTGACCTACGAGCAGTACTTC; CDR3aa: CASSQDGSVTYEQYF
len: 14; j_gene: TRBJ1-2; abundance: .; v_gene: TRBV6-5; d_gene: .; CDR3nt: TGTGCCAGCAGTTACGGGGACTTGGGGGATCACTACACCTTC; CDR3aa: CASSYGDLGDHYTF
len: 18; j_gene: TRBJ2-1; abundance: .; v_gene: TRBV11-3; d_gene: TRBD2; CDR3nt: TGTGCCAGCAGCCCAGGAATACGACTAGCGGGATGGGAAAATGAGCAGTTCTTC; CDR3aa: CASSPGIRLAGWENEQFF
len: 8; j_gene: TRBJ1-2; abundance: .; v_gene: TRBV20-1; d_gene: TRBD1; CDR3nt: TGCAGTGCTAGCAGGGGGACCTTC; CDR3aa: CSASRGTF
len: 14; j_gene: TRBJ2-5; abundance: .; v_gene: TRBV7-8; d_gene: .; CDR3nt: TGTGCCAGCAGCCGAGGACGGACACAAGAGACCCAGTACTTC; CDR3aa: CASSRGRTQETQYF
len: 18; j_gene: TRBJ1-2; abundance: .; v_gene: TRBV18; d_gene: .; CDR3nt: TGTGCCAGCTCACCAGGCATTCATTGGGGAGATTATAACTATGGCTACACCTTC; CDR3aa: CASSPGIHWGDYNYGYTF
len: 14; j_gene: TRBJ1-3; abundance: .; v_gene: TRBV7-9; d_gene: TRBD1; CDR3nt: TGTGCCAGCAGTTCGGACAGGGACGGAAACACCATATATTTT; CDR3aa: CASSSDRDGNTIYF
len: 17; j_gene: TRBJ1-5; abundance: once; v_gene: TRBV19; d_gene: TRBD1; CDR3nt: TGTGCCAGTAGTGTTTATTCCATCTGGCAGGGGGAACAGCCCCAGCATTTT; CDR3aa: CASSVYSIWQGEQPQHF
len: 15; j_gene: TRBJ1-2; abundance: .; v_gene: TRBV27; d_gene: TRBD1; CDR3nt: TGTGCCAGCAGTTTTACCGGGACAGGGAACTATGGCTACACCTTC; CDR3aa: CASSFTGTGNYGYTF
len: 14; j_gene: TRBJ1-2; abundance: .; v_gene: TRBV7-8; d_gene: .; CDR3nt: TGTGCCAGCAGCTTGGGACAAAACGGGTATGGCTACACCTTC; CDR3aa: CASSLGQNGYGYTF
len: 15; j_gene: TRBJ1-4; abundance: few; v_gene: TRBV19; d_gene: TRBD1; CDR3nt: TGTGCCAGTAGCCATGAGAGGGGGCTTCAGGAAAAACTGTTTTTT; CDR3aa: CASSHERGLQEKLFF
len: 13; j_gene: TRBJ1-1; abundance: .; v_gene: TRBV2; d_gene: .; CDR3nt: TGTGCCAGCAGCCCCGGGAGCAACACTGAAGCTTTCTTT; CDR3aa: CASSPGSNTEAFF
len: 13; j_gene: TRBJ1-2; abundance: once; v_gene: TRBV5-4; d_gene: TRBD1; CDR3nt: TGTGCCAGCAGTAGGGACAGGTACAATGGCTACACCTTC; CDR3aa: CASSRDRYNGYTF
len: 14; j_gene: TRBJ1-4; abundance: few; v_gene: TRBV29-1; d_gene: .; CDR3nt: TGCAGCGTTCGGAGCCCAAGAGATAATGAAAAACTGTTTTTT; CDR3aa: CSVRSPRDNEKLFF
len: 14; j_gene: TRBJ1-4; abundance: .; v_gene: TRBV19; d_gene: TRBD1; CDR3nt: TGTGCCAGTAGTGTTACAGGGGTTGGTGAAAAACTGTTTTTT; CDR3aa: CASSVTGVGEKLFF
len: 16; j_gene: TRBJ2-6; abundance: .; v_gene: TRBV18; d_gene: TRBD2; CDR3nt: TGTGCCAGCTCGTCGGGGGGTCGGGAGGTGACCAACGTCCTGACTTTC; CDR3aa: CASSSGGREVTNVLTF
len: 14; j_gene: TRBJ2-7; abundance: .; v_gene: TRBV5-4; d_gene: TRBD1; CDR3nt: TGTGCCAGCAGCAGGGACAGGGGAGGCTACGAGCAGTACTTC; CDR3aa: CASSRDRGGYEQYF
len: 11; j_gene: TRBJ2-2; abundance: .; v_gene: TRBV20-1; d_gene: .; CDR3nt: TGCAGTGCCCGAACCGGAGACTCCACTTTTTTT; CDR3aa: CSARTGDSTFF
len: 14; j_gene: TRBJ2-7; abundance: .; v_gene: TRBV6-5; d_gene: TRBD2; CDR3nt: TGTGCCAGCAGTCTCCCGGGACTAGCGGGAGAGCAGTACTTC; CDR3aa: CASSLPGLAGEQYF
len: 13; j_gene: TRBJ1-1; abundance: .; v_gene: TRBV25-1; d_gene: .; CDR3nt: TGTGCCAGCAGTGAATCGGCAGGGATGGAGGCTTTCTTT; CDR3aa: CASSESAGMEAFF
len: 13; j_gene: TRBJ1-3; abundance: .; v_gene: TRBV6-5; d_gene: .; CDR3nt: TGTGCCAGCACGGGGAACTCTGGAAACACCATATATTTT; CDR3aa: CASTGNSGNTIYF